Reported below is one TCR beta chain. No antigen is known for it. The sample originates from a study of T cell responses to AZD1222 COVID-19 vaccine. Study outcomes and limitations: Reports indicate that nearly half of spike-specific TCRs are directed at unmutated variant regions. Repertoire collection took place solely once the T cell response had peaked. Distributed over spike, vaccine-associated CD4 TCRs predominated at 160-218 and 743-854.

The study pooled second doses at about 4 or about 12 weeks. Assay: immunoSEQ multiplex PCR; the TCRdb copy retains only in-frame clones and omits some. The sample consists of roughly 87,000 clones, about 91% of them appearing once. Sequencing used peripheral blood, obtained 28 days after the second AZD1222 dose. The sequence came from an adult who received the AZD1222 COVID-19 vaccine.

The CDR3 here is CASSVSRGNYGYTF. DNA of the CDR3: TGTGCCAGCAGCGTTAGTAGGGGTAACTATGGCTACACCTTC. V and J are TRBV9 and TRBJ1-2, with a weak D call TRBD1 (5 bases). The germline V gene has CDR1 SGDLS and CDR2 YYNGEE. Trimming pared 2 bases from V and 1 base from J, leaving 9 bases between. This CDR3 has 14 residues.